This entry concerns a single T cell receptor (beta chain). The antigen is not known. The source of the sample is a study of Ad26.COV2.S vaccination and SARS-CoV-2 variants. Whole-study context: Each vaccinee took Ad26.COV2.S intramuscularly, once or twice 56 days apart.

Study conclusions and caveats: Post-vaccination spike-specific CD8+ and CD4+ T cell responses reportedly had substantial breadth.

The CDR3 spans 11 residues. Germline V gene data show CDR1 as SQVTM and CDR2 as ANQGSEA. Trimming shortened V by 6 bases and J by 10 bases, and 15 bases separated the two germline ends. Treatment defined: roughly 20 received Ad26.COV2.S at low or high dose, single or two shots; roughly 5 received placebo; per-sample allocation not given. The investigators took samples on day 63 after the first vaccine or placebo injection. Sequencing used immunoSEQ multiplex PCR; TCRdb keeps in-frame clones, though not all of them. The sample lists over 400,000 clones, roughly nine tenths occurring once. Sequenced here: peripheral blood, sampled in a trial of Ad26.COV2.S vaccine versus placebo. V and J are TRBV29-1 and TRBJ1-1, with TRBD1 as a possible D gene (5 bases). The sequence was obtained from a person between 18 and 65 years old who received the Ad26.COV2.S COVID-19 vaccine or a placebo. The CDR3 is CSVALTGGAFF. The CDR3, as DNA: TGCAGCGTCGCCCTTACTGGGGGAGCTTTCTTT.